This T cell receptor beta chain was documented in a study of blood T cell repertoires in COVID-19. The CDR3 covers 14 residues. V was cut by 5 bases and J by 7 bases, with 12 bases left in between. The germline CDR1 and CDR2 sequences are LNHDA and SQIVND (reference sequence). TCRdb's copy holds only in-frame clones and misses some; the assay was immunoSEQ multiplex PCR. Of around 90,000 clones listed, 85% to 95% were seen once; the top ten hold about 6.3%. Source material: peripheral blood. This clonotype was sampled from a woman aged 55 to 70 with active COVID-19. The chain carries TRBV19 and TRBJ1-6; D might be TRBD1 (5 bases). This CDR3 reads CASSGGEANSPLHF. The CDR3 bases are TGTGCCAGTAGTGGAGGGGAAGCGAATTCACCCCTCCACTTT.